One and the same sample provided the 27 T cell receptor beta chains below, sequenced in a study of a mutant IDH1 vaccine in newly diagnosed glioma. Some clones are missing from TCRdb's copy, which holds only in-frame ones; the method was immunoSEQ multiplex PCR. The data contain under 40,000 clones, around 82% of them seen just once; the ten biggest clones take up 25% to 30%. These receptors lack a known antigen. Specified time point: week 47, end of study. Doses consisted of 300 ug of mutant IDH1 20-mer peptide each, paired with topical imiquimod. Sequences were derived from PBMCs, sampled from a glioma patient whose treatment included an IDH1 peptide vaccine. The receptors derive from a man aged 25 to 40 with glioma.

In its sample, this clone was seen once. The rearrangement joins TRBV28 to TRBJ2-5; possible D gene TRBD2, 5 bases. The CDR3 contains 12 residues. V was trimmed by 7 bases and J by 11 bases, leaving 17 bases between them. In germline, CDR1 is MDHEN, CDR2 SYDVKM. The CDR3 is CASNGYSREQYF. The CDR3 DNA is TGTGCCAGCAACGGGTACTCGAGGGAGCAGTACTTC.

With respect to this clone: An end of the junction differs from the germline gene, which may be a read error. V is TRBV27 and J is TRBJ1-1; perhaps TRBD1 as D (6 bases). Germline V gives CDR1 MNHEY, CDR2 SMNVEV (reference sequence). The CDR3 runs 13 residues. CDR3 DNA: TGTGCCAGCAGCTTATTAAGGGGGACTGAAGCTTTCTTT. It encodes CASSLLRGTEAFF.

The chain is built from TRBV6-1 and TRBJ1-1, with D tentatively TRBD1 (5 bases). Germline V gene lookup returns CDR1 MNHNS and CDR2 SASEGT. The V and J ends lost 3 bases and 2 bases respectively, with 13 bases between them. The CDR3 is 15 residues long. The CDR3 loop is CASSDLRGANTEAFF. The CDR3 DNA is TGTGCCAGCAGTGATCTTAGAGGGGCCAACACTGAAGCTTTCTTT.

This clone has just a few counts. The chain links TRBV29-1 to TRBJ1-1; 7 nucleotides match TRBD1. Unmatched junction bases numbered 1, after V lost 3 bases and J lost 0 bases. The V gene's germline CDR1 is SQVTM and CDR2 ANQGSEA. The CDR3 contains 13 residues. CDR3 sequence reads: CSVETGMNTEAFF. Here the CDR3 DNA reads TGCAGCGTTGAGACAGGGATGAACACTGAAGCTTTCTTT.

This chain connects TRBV6-1 to TRBJ2-5; 7 nucleotides agree with TRBD1. Germline V CDR1 and CDR2: MNHNS, SASEGT. The CDR3 consists of 14 residues. The V gene end was trimmed by 6 bases and the J gene end by 4 bases; junction bases not matched to a gene: 8. This CDR3 is CASSENRGRETQYF. The CDR3 region has the DNA TGTGCCAGCAGCGAAAACAGGGGTAGAGAGACCCAGTACTTC.

This chain joins TRBV4-1 and TRBJ2-5; D unclear. CDR1 is MGHRA, CDR2 YSYEKL, per germline. The V and J ends lost 1 base and 4 bases respectively, with 10 bases between them. The CDR3 extends over 14 amino acids. CDR3 sequence (DNA): TGCGCCAGCAGCCAAGCTACAGTCGGAGAGACCCAGTACTTC. Its translation is CASSQATVGETQYF.

This chain uses TRBV5-1 with TRBJ1-1; 7 positions match TRBD1. Germline values: CDR1 SGHRS, CDR2 YFSETQ. There are 15 residues in the CDR3. The V segment lost 2 bases and the J segment 1 base; nucleotides outside the gene matches: 5. CDR3 DNA sequence: TGCGCCAGCAGCTTCGGGGACAGAGGGAACACTGAAGCTTTCTTT. This gives the protein CASSFGDRGNTEAFF.

The chain employs TRBV2 and TRBJ2-7; D is perhaps TRBD1 (6 bases). Germline-derived CDR1 and CDR2 are SNHLY and FYNNEI. The germline V and J ends were trimmed by 6 bases and 4 bases, with 16 bases remaining between them. The CDR3 consists of 14 residues. CDR3 residues: CASRESQGWYEQYF. CDR3 DNA sequence: TGTGCCAGCAGGGAATCCCAGGGGTGGTACGAGCAGTACTTC.

The rearrangement links TRBV4-1 to TRBJ2-2; unclear D gene. V gave up 2 bases and J gave up 1 base, with 11 bases separating them. This CDR3 contains 16 residues. Germline V gene sequence: CDR1 MGHRA, CDR2 YSYEKL. CDR3: CASSQTRLRNTGELFF. CDR3 DNA sequence: TGCGCCAGCAGCCAAACCCGTCTAAGGAACACCGGGGAGCTGTTTTTT.

This clone came up a few times. This chain connects TRBV7-3 to TRBJ1-2, with a possible D match to TRBD1 (5 bases). The CDR3 runs to 14 residues. The ends were cut back, 5 bases at V and 4 bases at J, with 14 bases in the middle. CDR1 and CDR2 (germline): SGHTA, FQGTGA. The CDR3 spells CASSNRDGSYGYTF. The CDR3 nucleotides read TGTGCCAGCAGCAACCGGGACGGCAGCTATGGCTACACCTTC.

The CDR3 region has the DNA TGCAGCGGTCAATCCTCCTACGAGCAGTACTTC. Amino acids: CSGQSSYEQYF. The J gene is TRBJ2-7, the V gene TRBV29-1, with no clear D. Germline V lookup: CDR1 SQVTM, CDR2 ANQGSEA. Trimming cost V 7 bases and J 0 bases, with 7 bases left between them. There are 11 residues in the CDR3.

The chain is built from TRBV5-1 and TRBJ2-7, with TRBD2 identical over 10 bases. CDR3 size: 15 residues. V gave up 1 base and J gave up 2 bases; unmatched junction bases: 3. Germline-derived CDR1 and CDR2 are SGHRS and YFSETQ. CDR3 sequence: CASSLTSGATYEQYF. CDR3 nucleotide sequence: TGCGCCAGCAGCTTGACTAGCGGGGCCACCTACGAGCAGTACTTC.

The chain recombines TRBV5-6 with TRBJ2-5; 8 bases line up with TRBD2. The DNA end is more similar to TRBJ2-7, so the J call may be wrong. The germline V gene has CDR1 SGHDT and CDR2 YYEEEE. The CDR3 totals 13 residues. The DNA for the CDR3 is TGTGCCAGCAGCATGGGACTAGCCTACGAGCAGTACTTC. Protein product: CASSMGLAYEQYF.

The chain joins TRBV2 to TRBJ1-6; D unresolved. Trimming removed 3 bases at V and 0 bases at J, with 6 bases between. The germline gives CDR1 SNHLY, CDR2 FYNNEI. This CDR3 has 15 residues. This chain's CDR3 is CASSDGSSYNSPLHF. The CDR3 DNA sequence: TGTGCCAGCAGTGACGGGAGCTCCTATAATTCACCCCTCCACTTT.

The rearrangement uses TRBV19 and TRBJ2-6, with 8 nucleotides matching TRBD2. CDR1 is LNHDA, CDR2 SQIVND, per germline (reference sequence). J gave up 1 base and V 6 bases, and 11 bases lay outside the gene matches. This CDR3 spans 18 amino acids. The CDR3 reads CASRTRSGRGSGANVLTF. As DNA, the CDR3 is TGTGCCAGTAGGACACGAAGCGGGAGAGGGTCTGGGGCCAACGTCCTGACTTTC. Filled out from reference TRBV19 and TRBJ2-6, the complete variable domain reads DGGITQSPKYLFRKEGQNVTLSCEQNLNHDAMYWYRQDPGQGLRLIYYSQIVNDFQKGDIAEGYSVSREKKESFPLTVTSAQKNPTAFYLCASRTRSGRGSGANVLTFGAGSRLTVL.

V is TRBV7-2 and J is TRBJ2-7, with D maybe TRBD1 (6 bases). In germline, CDR1 is SGHTA, CDR2 FQGNSA. The length of the CDR3 is 14 residues. V lost 2 bases, J lost 2 bases, and 10 bases lay in between. The CDR3 DNA reads TGTGCCAGCAGCTTAACAGGGAGCCCCTACGAGCAGTACTTC. This encodes CASSLTGSPYEQYF.

The chain is built from TRBV4-1 and TRBJ1-1; D is uncertain. The CDR3 extends over 15 amino acids. Per the germline V gene, CDR1 is MGHRA and CDR2 is YSYEKL. V was clipped by 0 bases and J by 0 bases, with 8 bases between them. The CDR3 DNA sequence: TGCGCCAGCAGCCAAGATGAACGGCTGAACACTGAAGCTTTCTTT. Encoded protein: CASSQDERLNTEAFF.

In nucleotides, the CDR3 is TGTGCCAGCAGTCCGACTAATGGGAGAGCTTACTACGAGCAGTACTTC. This gives the protein CASSPTNGRAYYEQYF. The rearrangement uses TRBV28 and TRBJ2-7; perhaps TRBD2 as D (5 bases). Looked up from germline, CDR1 is MDHEN and CDR2 is SYDVKM. Trimming took off 5 bases at V and 3 bases at J, with 20 bases between the two ends. The CDR3 sequence is 16 residues long. Full variable domain (remainder filled in from reference TRBV28 and TRBJ2-7): DVKVTQSSRYLVKRTGEKVFLECVQDMDHENMFWYRQDPGLGLRLIYFSYDVKMKEKGDIPEGYSVSREKKERFSLILESASTNQTSMYLCASSPTNGRAYYEQYFGPGTRLTVT.

The chain recombines TRBV11-2 with TRBJ2-3, with D hard to call. The CDR3 runs to 16 residues. Trimming pared 0 bases from V and 0 bases from J, leaving 10 bases between. The germline gives CDR1 SGHAT, CDR2 FQNNGV. This CDR3 is CASSLDEQPSTDTQYF. The CDR3 DNA sequence: TGTGCCAGCAGCTTAGATGAACAACCTAGCACAGATACGCAGTATTTT.

The V call is TRBV4-2, the J call TRBJ2-7; TRBD2 matches at 9 bases. The ends lost 0 bases at V and 3 bases at J; junction bases unmatched: 3. Germline CDR1 LGHNA, CDR2 YNFKEQ. CDR3 length equals 15 residues. The CDR3 bases are TGTGCCAGCAGCCAAGATCTTAGCGGGAGCTACGAGCAGTACTTC. Amino acid sequence: CASSQDLSGSYEQYF.

The chain couples TRBV28 to TRBJ1-6; D is undetermined. This CDR3 comprises 16 residues. V lost 2 bases and J lost 5, with 13 bases in between. From germline, CDR1 is MDHEN and CDR2 SYDVKM. The CDR3 reads CASSLGFGVDNSPLHF. Written as DNA, the CDR3 is TGTGCCAGCAGTTTAGGTTTCGGGGTAGATAATTCACCCCTCCACTTT.

This clone was counted a few times. This chain links TRBV7-9 with TRBJ1-5; D is undetermined. Germline V gene data show CDR1 as SEHNR and CDR2 as FQNEAQ (reference sequence). The V end lost 0 bases, the J end lost 7 bases, and 4 bases lay between the germline ends. This CDR3 region has 12 residues. The CDR3 coding sequence is TGTGCCAGCAGCTTAGCGGCCCAGCCCCAGCATTTT. Its translation is CASSLAAQPQHF.

This clone was counted once. The chain links TRBV6-5 to TRBJ2-5, with D possibly TRBD2 on 6 matching bases. There are 16 residues in the CDR3. Trimming pared 0 bases from V and 5 bases from J, leaving 16 bases between. The germline CDR1 and CDR2 sequences are MNHEY and SVGAGI. In DNA, the CDR3 is TGTGCCAGCAGTTACTCGATGGCAGAACGGGGGGAGACCCAGTACTTC. Protein: CASSYSMAERGETQYF.

V usage is TRBV30 and J usage is TRBJ2-2; D unresolved. From germline, CDR1 is GTSNPN and CDR2 SVGIG (reference sequence). The CDR3 sequence is 13 residues long. Trimming pared 0 bases from V and 0 bases from J, leaving 2 bases between. Written as DNA, the CDR3 is TGTGCCTGGAGTGTAACGAACACCGGGGAGCTGTTTTTT. As protein: CAWSVTNTGELFF.

The rearrangement uses TRBV23-1 and TRBJ2-7, with D perhaps matching TRBD1 or TRBD2 (6 bases each). TRBV23-1 is placed among ORFs of uncertain function. CDR3 length: 17 amino acids. Between the trimmed V and J ends, which lost 3 bases and 6 bases, there was a span of 24 bases. In DNA form, the CDR3 reads TGCGCCAGCAGTCACCCTCGGAGGGCGCCAAAGGGGGTCGAGCAGTACTTC. Its protein product is CASSHPRRAPKGVEQYF.

This chain connects TRBV11-2 to TRBJ1-4; 8 positions match TRBD1. Germline V lookup: CDR1 SGHAT, CDR2 FQNNGV. With 1 base clipped from V and 7 bases from J, the junction kept 5 bases outside the gene matches. The CDR3 is 15 residues long. The CDR3 coding sequence is TGTGCCAGCAGCTTAGCTTGGACAGGGAGTGAAAAACTGTTTTTT. Translation: CASSLAWTGSEKLFF.

The J gene is TRBJ1-3, the V gene TRBV28; TRBD1 is a possible D gene (6 bases). The V gene lost 7 bases and the J gene lost 4 bases, with 20 bases spanning the gap. From germline, CDR1 is MDHEN and CDR2 SYDVKM. The CDR3 is 16 amino acids. In DNA, the CDR3 is TGTGCCAGCATCCCCCCGGAGGGGGGAACCGGAAACACCATATATTTT. Protein: CASIPPEGGTGNTIYF.